This T cell receptor beta chain originates from a study of Graves' ophthalmopathy and Graves' hyperthyroidism. The study, taken as a whole, reports: Ophthalmopathy could be told apart from stable hyperthyroidism by a 13-signature model (about 88% sensitivity, around 80% specificity).

The diagnosis combined clinical symptoms, thyroxine, TRAb, thyroid ultrasound and orbital computed tomography scans. Scientists amplified the TCR beta CDR3 regions from RNA transcripts. A first-round RT-PCR used HTBI primers, followed by a second-round multiplex PCR. In TCRdb, the multiplex PCR reads were re-called with MiXCR into one record per CDR3 protein. The sample yields around 400,000 distinct CDR3 sequences, about 17% seen once. The V end lost 5 bases, the J end lost 1 base, and 9 bases lay between the germline ends. The CDR3 consists of 13 residues. The germline V gene has CDR1 SEHNR and CDR2 FQNEAQ (reference sequence). This clonotype was seen just once. Its antigen is as yet unknown.

The rearrangement uses TRBV7-9 and TRBJ2-7, with D uncertain. The source material was peripheral blood. This receptor was identified in a woman in her late teens or twenties with Graves' ophthalmopathy. CDR3 in DNA: TGTGCCAGCAGCCCACAGCGTTCCTACGAGCAGTACTTC. Residues: CASSPQRSYEQYF.